The clone carrying this TCR beta chain turned up a few times. The junction does not match germline at one end; this may be a read error. Seattle's enrolled individuals joined amid active infection and were then monitored longitudinally. This sample is drawn from a study of blood T cell repertoires in COVID-19. Sequencing was performed with immunoSEQ multiplex PCR; in TCRdb, only in-frame clones are kept and a portion is missing. The sample contains roughly 180,000 clones, roughly 76% of which appear only once. Per germline, CDR1 SSHAT and CDR2 FNYEAQ (reference sequence). This CDR3 is built from 16 residues.

The sequence was collected from a woman aged 40 to 49 with COVID-19, enrolled during active disease. The chain joins TRBV7-7 to TRBJ2-2; TRBD1 matches 11 bases. Sequencing was carried out using peripheral blood. The CDR3 nucleotides are TGTGCTAGCAGCTTGGGGACAGGGGGTGAAACCGGGGAGCTGTTTTTT. Translating gives CASSLGTGGETGELFF.